What follows are 21 T cell receptor beta chains derived from one specimen sequenced in a study of blood T cell repertoires in COVID-19. Repertoires were generated with immunoSEQ multiplex PCR, while TCRdb's copy carries only in-frame clones and drops some. The sample includes some 260,000 clones, around 80% seen only once; the top ten take under 5%. Sequenced input: PBMCs or T cells enriched from blood (not recorded which). All receptors derive from a young man with acute COVID-19.

V usage is TRBV3-1 (or the pseudogene TRBV3-2) and J usage is TRBJ2-1; 8 nucleotides match TRBD2. This CDR3 spans 18 amino acids. J was trimmed by 7 bases and V by 0 bases; bases with no gene match: 14. Germline assignment: CDR1 LGHDT and CDR2 YNNKEL (reference sequence). The CDR3 is CASSQDFGREGGVNEQFF. As DNA, the CDR3 is TGTGCCAGCAGCCAAGATTTCGGACGGGAGGGCGGAGTGAATGAGCAGTTCTTC.

The rearrangement joins TRBV24-1 to TRBJ2-4, with D hard to call. Germline CDR1 and CDR2: KGHDR and SFDVKD. This CDR3 is 15 amino acids long. The V end was cut by 3 bases, the J end by 0 bases, with 8 bases between. CDR3 coding DNA: TGTGCCACCAGTGATGGGCGCGCAGCCAAAAACATTCAGTACTTC. Its protein product is CATSDGRAAKNIQYF.

Only one count was recorded for this clone. The chain uses TRBV7-9 and TRBJ2-1, with 7 bases lining up with TRBD2. The V gene's germline CDR1 is SEHNR and CDR2 FQNEAQ (reference sequence). V was clipped by 0 bases and J by 4 bases; unmatched bases: 0. The CDR3 contains 14 residues. The CDR3 coding sequence is TGTGCCAGCAGCTTAGCGGGAGGGTACAATGAGCAGTTCTTC. Translated: CASSLAGGYNEQFF.

The CDR3 loop is CAISESGQGSHTEAFF. The CDR3 coding sequence is TGTGCCATCAGTGAGAGTGGACAGGGGTCCCACACTGAAGCTTTCTTT. The genes are TRBV10-3 and TRBJ1-1; 9 nucleotides agree with TRBD1. Per the germline V gene, CDR1 is ENHRY and CDR2 is SYGVKD. This CDR3 is 16 amino acids long. J gave up 3 bases and V 2 bases, and 7 bases lay outside the gene matches.

The V and J genes are TRBV24-1 and TRBJ1-4, with TRBD1 matching over 7 bases. Germline V gene lookup returns CDR1 KGHDR and CDR2 SFDVKD. Trimming cost V 5 bases and J 8 bases; bases outside gene matches: 13. This CDR3 has 16 residues. CDR3 region: CATSGLGAGGEEKLFF. The CDR3 DNA reads TGTGCCACCAGTGGCCTGGGGGCAGGGGGTGAAGAAAAACTGTTTTTT.

This clone showed up just once. J is TRBJ2-1 and V is TRBV2, with D unclear. Germline CDR1 SNHLY, CDR2 FYNNEI. This CDR3 spans 14 amino acids. The V gene lost 1 base and the J gene lost 6 bases, with 10 bases spanning the gap. The CDR3: CASSEVGVGNEQFF. The CDR3 coding sequence is TGTGCCAGCAGTGAAGTTGGAGTTGGCAATGAGCAGTTCTTC.

The chain combines TRBV11-3 with TRBJ2-3, with 11 bases identical to TRBD2. V gave up 5 bases and J gave up 2 bases; unmatched junction bases: 3. CDR1 SGHNT and CDR2 YENEEA come from the germline V gene. The CDR3 runs 15 residues. This CDR3 reads CASSALAGVTDTQYF. For the CDR3, the DNA is TGTGCCAGCAGCGCACTAGCGGGGGTCACAGATACGCAGTATTTT.

The CDR3 region is CASSLGLGLAESTDTQYF. The CDR3 DNA reads as TGTGCCAGCAGCTTGGGTCTCGGACTAGCGGAAAGCACAGATACGCAGTATTTT. V gene TRBV5-4 combines with J gene TRBJ2-3; 10 positions match TRBD2. V trimming: 0 bases; J trimming: 0 bases; junction bases outside the gene matches: 7. The CDR3 consists of 18 residues. Germline CDR1 reads SGHNT; CDR2 reads YYREEE (reference sequence).

This chain joins TRBV7-2 and TRBJ1-1; 7 bases align to TRBD1. The CDR3 consists of 15 residues. Unmatched junction bases numbered 9, after V lost 4 bases and J lost 4 bases. Germline CDR1 SGHTA, CDR2 FQGNSA. The DNA of the CDR3 is TGTGCCAGCAGCTCAACGTTCTCAGGGGGCACTGAAGCTTTCTTT. Protein sequence: CASSSTFSGGTEAFF.

V and J are TRBV19 and TRBJ1-1; D perhaps matches TRBD1 (6 bases). Germline loops: CDR1 LNHDA, CDR2 SQIVND (reference sequence). Trimming stripped 6 bases from V and 2 bases from J, with 13 bases between. This CDR3 has 14 amino acids. CDR3 protein: CASSLPRGNTEAFF. The CDR3 region has the DNA TGTGCCAGTAGCCTCCCCAGGGGAAACACTGAAGCTTTCTTT.

This chain joins TRBV29-1 and TRBJ1-3; the match to TRBD1 covers 7 bases. Germline V CDR1 and CDR2: SQVTM, ANQGSEA. Trimming cost V 5 bases and J 0 bases; bases outside gene matches: 4. This CDR3 is 14 amino acids long. The CDR3 DNA follows: TGCAGCGTTTCGGGACAGACCTCTGGAAACACCATATATTTT. This codes for CSVSGQTSGNTIYF. Full variable domain (outside the CDR3, taken from reference TRBV29-1 and TRBJ1-3): SAVISQKPSRDICQRGTSLTIQCQVDSQVTMMFWYRQQPGQSLTLIATANQGSEATYESGFVIDKFPISRPNLTFSTLTVSNMSPEDSSIYLCSVSGQTSGNTIYFGEGSWLTVV.

The V and J genes are TRBV5-1 and TRBJ2-2; the D gene is possibly TRBD2 (6 bases). The V gene lost 4 bases and the J gene lost 5 bases, with 18 bases spanning the gap. The V gene's germline CDR1 is SGHRS and CDR2 YFSETQ. The CDR3 consists of 16 residues. The CDR3 region has the DNA TGCGCCAGCAGCCCTAATGTCGCGGGGAGTACCGGGGAGCTGTTTTTT. Translating it yields CASSPNVAGSTGELFF.

The chain couples TRBV6-5 to TRBJ2-7; D is unresolved. V lost 6 bases and J 4 bases, leaving 16 bases between the germline ends. Germline V CDR1 and CDR2: MNHEY, SVGAGI. The CDR3 runs to 14 residues. This CDR3 is CASRPAAANYEQYV. The CDR3 bases are TGTGCCAGCAGGCCGGCGGCGGCAAATTACGAGCAGTACGTC.

V is TRBV7-2 and J is TRBJ1-2; D unclear. The CDR3 consists of 14 residues. Trimming shortened V by 2 bases and J by 3 bases, and 10 bases separated the two germline ends. Germline lookup yields CDR1 SGHTA and CDR2 FQGNSA. CDR3 nucleotides: TGTGCCAGCAGCTTAAACGGTGGAGACTATGGCTACACCTTC. This translates into CASSLNGGDYGYTF.

The chain employs TRBV4-1 and TRBJ2-3, with unresolved D. The CDR3 runs to 16 residues. The germline V gene encodes CDR1 MGHRA and CDR2 YSYEKL. V was trimmed by 1 base and J by 1 base, leaving 12 bases between them. The CDR3 loop is CASSQGSLSGTDTQYF. In nucleotides, the CDR3 is TGCGCCAGCAGCCAAGGATCTCTGAGCGGCACAGATACGCAGTATTTT.

The gene calls are TRBV5-4 and TRBJ1-2, with TRBD1 matching over 8 bases. The V gene's germline CDR1 is SGHNT and CDR2 YYREEE (reference sequence). CDR3 length equals 14 residues. V lost 4 bases, J lost 10 bases, and 12 bases stayed unmatched. This chain's CDR3 is CASSAVRTGRDYTF. For the CDR3, the DNA is TGTGCCAGCAGCGCGGTCCGGACAGGGAGGGACTACACCTTC.

The chain combines TRBV10-1 with TRBJ1-6, with D possibly TRBD1 on 5 matching bases. The germline V gene has CDR1 WNHNN and CDR2 SYGVQD (reference sequence). The CDR3 consists of 14 residues. V was cut by 2 bases and J by 5 bases, with 7 bases left in between. In DNA form, the CDR3 reads TGCGCCAGCAGTGAGGGACAAAATAATTCACCCCTCCACTTT. It translates to CASSEGQNNSPLHF.

The chain combines TRBV19 with TRBJ2-2; 8 positions agree with TRBD1. Germline CDR1 reads LNHDA; CDR2 reads SQIVND (reference sequence). This CDR3 contains 14 residues. The V gene end was trimmed by 9 bases and the J gene end by 3 bases; junction bases not matched to a gene: 6. The DNA for the CDR3 is TGTGCCAGCTCCCGGGACAGGTACACCGGGGAGCTGTTTTTT. Protein product: CASSRDRYTGELFF. Full variable domain (missing parts from reference TRBV19 and TRBJ2-2): DGGITQSPKYLFRKEGQNVTLSCEQNLNHDAMYWYRQDPGQGLRLIYYSQIVNDFQKGDIAEGYSVSREKKESFPLTVTSAQKNPTAFYLCASSRDRYTGELFFGEGSRLTVL.

This clone was detected many times. The genes are TRBV21-1 and TRBJ2-1; TRBD1 is the table's D call and was not checked against the DNA. TRBV21-1 is a pseudogene locus. This CDR3 contains 12 residues. The CDR3 sequence: CASTQAYNEQFF. DNA of the CDR3: TGTGCCAGCACTCAGGCCTACAATGAGCAGTTCTTC.

This clone was counted between two and nine times. This chain links TRBV6-5 with TRBJ2-2, with 8 bases that match TRBD2. CDR3 length: 14 amino acids. CDR1 is MNHEY, CDR2 SVGAGI, per germline. J was trimmed by 3 bases and V by 7 bases; bases with no gene match: 4. The CDR3 sequence is CASTRGGYTGELFF. The CDR3 DNA is TGTGCCAGCACCCGCGGGGGGTACACCGGGGAGCTGTTTTTT.

The chain combines TRBV18 with TRBJ1-2; no clear D gene. The CDR3 has 15 amino acids. The germline CDR1 and CDR2 sequences are KGHSH and LQKENI. V was clipped by 3 bases and J by 7 bases, with 18 bases between them. The CDR3 here is CASSPFQDTSSGYTF. As DNA, the CDR3 is TGTGCCAGCTCACCGTTTCAAGATACTTCGAGTGGCTACACCTTC.